This T cell receptor beta chain appears in the sequencing data of a study of CD8 T cells in Susac syndrome. CD8+ and CD4+ T cells from blood underwent TCR beta sequencing, which was carried out in a high-throughput format. It was negative isolation that provided the CD8+ and CD4+ T cells, whereas TEMRA cells were enriched by FACS. Study findings and constraints: The study's TCR sequencing and HLA analysis covered a relatively small number of individuals, and the study acknowledged this.

Germline assignment: CDR1 SGHTA and CDR2 FQGNSA. Trimming removed 5 bases at V and 0 bases at J, with 14 bases between. This CDR3 is 15 amino acids long. Reverse transcription of about 0.5 to 1 ug RNA used random hexamers. TCR beta CDR3 was amplified by immunoSEQ multiplex PCR. This amplification extended across 54 Vbeta and 13 Jbeta segments. MiXCR was run by TCRdb on the immunoSEQ multiplex PCR reads, yielding one entry per CDR3 protein. The repertoire has about 150,000 distinct CDR3 sequences, approximately 93% of them found once; the top ten carry more than 0.08%. Points on this clonotype: Its antigen remains unidentified.

The TCR was taken from a human donor with multiple sclerosis. The sequencing sample was made of CD4+ T cells from PBMCs. The genes are TRBV7-2 and TRBJ2-7; TRBD1 or TRBD2 may be the D gene (5 bases each). The CDR3: CASSPQRGSSYEQYF. The CDR3 nucleotides read TGTGCCAGCAGCCCTCAACGGGGCAGCTCCTACGAGCAGTACTTC.